The next 21 T cell receptor beta chains were all read from a single sample in a study of T-cell reconstitution after alpha-beta-depleted transplantation in children. During its preparation, the TCRbeta library received unique molecular identifiers. One entry per CDR3 protein, called by TCRdb with MiXCR from the PCR reads. Among hundreds of thousands of distinct CDR3 sequences listed, 6% to 10% were seen once. Antigens for these TCRs are unknown. Broader study findings: T-cell counts and diversity were attributed mostly to newly produced T cells one year after transplant.

This sample comprised peripheral blood, obtained 360 days after TCRalphabeta/CD19-depleted stem cell transplant. The receptors derive from a female patient aged 2-15 years who had a stem cell transplant for Fanconi anemia, so the T cells may come from the graft donor.

This clonotype was picked up a small number of times. This chain connects TRBV15 to TRBJ1-1, with D perhaps matching TRBD1 (5 bases). The CDR3 totals 11 residues. Trimming took 5 bases from V and 8 from J, leaving 9 bases between them. The V gene's germline CDR1 is LNHNV and CDR2 YYDKDF (reference sequence). For the CDR3, the DNA is TGTGCCACCAGCGGAGGGGTCGAAGCTTTCTTT. Amino acids: CATSGGVEAFF.

This clonotype was detected ten times or more. This chain connects TRBV28 to TRBJ2-7, with 11 bases that match TRBD1. Per germline, CDR1 MDHEN and CDR2 SYDVKM. J gave up 4 bases and V 4 bases, and 6 bases lay outside the gene matches. The CDR3 covers 15 residues. CDR3 in DNA: TGTGCCAGCAGTTCAGGGGGACAGGGGGTTTACGAGCAGTACTTC. Translation gives CASSSGGQGVYEQYF. The full variable domain, with the rest looked up from reference TRBV28 and TRBJ2-7, is DVKVTQSSRYLVKRTGEKVFLECVQDMDHENMFWYRQDPGLGLRLIYFSYDVKMKEKGDIPEGYSVSREKKERFSLILESASTNQTSMYLCASSSGGQGVYEQYFGPGTRLTVT.

Comment on this clonotype: This sequence may be a read error, since a much larger clone differs from it by one base. This chain connects TRBV29-1 to TRBJ2-1, with D possibly being TRBD2 (5 bases). The CDR3 is made up of 17 amino acids. Germline CDR1 SQVTM, CDR2 ANQGSEA. The CDR3 coding sequence is TGCAGCGTTGATGATAAGGGAGCGAGGCTCTCCTACAATGAGCAGATCTTC. Protein: CSVDDKGARLSYNEQIF.

In its sample, this clonotype was seen many times. This rearrangement joins TRBV5-1 to TRBJ2-7; 8 bases align to TRBD1. This CDR3 region has 13 residues. The junction had 6 bases not matched to a gene; V was cut back by 5 bases and J by 5 bases. Germline-derived CDR1 and CDR2 are SGHRS and YFSETQ. The CDR3 DNA is TGCGCCAGCAGGGGACAGGTGGCAGACGAGCAGTACTTC. This codes for CASRGQVADEQYF.

The chain joins TRBV6-5 to TRBJ1-2, with a possible D match to TRBD1 (6 bases). The CDR3 covers 14 residues. Trimming shortened V by 5 bases and J by 8 bases, and 18 bases separated the two germline ends. Germline CDR1 is MNHEY and CDR2 is SVGAGI. The CDR3, as DNA: TGTGCCAGCAGTCTACCTCGGGGGGCTAAAGGCTACACCTTC. Translated: CASSLPRGAKGYTF.

V gene TRBV7-3 combines with J gene TRBJ2-1; 8 positions match TRBD2. V was pared by 6 bases and J by 4 bases, with 14 bases of the junction left unmatched. The CDR3 sequence is 17 residues long. In germline, CDR1 is SGHTA, CDR2 FQGTGA. For the CDR3, the DNA is TGTGCCAGCAGTCTACTAGCGGCACTACACCTTTACAATGAGCAGTTCTTC. Translating it yields CASSLLAALHLYNEQFF.

A few counts support this clonotype. The chain couples TRBV14 to TRBJ1-1; D perhaps matches TRBD1 (5 bases). Trimming shortened V by 0 bases and J by 8 bases, and 10 bases separated the two germline ends. The germline V gene encodes CDR1 SGHDN and CDR2 FVKESK. The CDR3 covers 13 residues. In DNA, the CDR3 is TGTGCCAGCAGCCAAGATCTACGGGGGGAAGCTTTCTTT. Its translation is CASSQDLRGEAFF.

The CDR3 here is CASTVGQGDGYTF. The CDR3 DNA reads as TGTGCCAGCACTGTGGGCCAAGGGGACGGCTACACCTTC. The chain uses TRBV6-1 and TRBJ1-2; D possibly corresponds to TRBD1 (5 bases). The CDR3 loop spans 13 amino acids. CDR1 and CDR2 from the germline V gene are MNHNS and SASEGT. V dropped 7 bases and J dropped 8 bases, with 17 bases sitting between them.

This clonotype was found a few times. This sequence joins TRBV2 and TRBJ2-1; TRBD2 aligns across 14 bases. The germline V gene encodes CDR1 SNHLY and CDR2 FYNNEI. The CDR3 has 16 residues. V lost 7 bases to trimming and J lost 4 bases; unmatched junction nucleotides: 6. The DNA for the CDR3 is TGTGCCAGCACCGGGACTAGCGGGGGCCTTTACAATGAGCAGTTCTTC. Translated: CASTGTSGGLYNEQFF.

As concerns this clonotype: Germline and junction disagree at one end, which may indicate a read error. This chain uses TRBV11-2 with TRBJ2-1, with no clear D. CDR1 and CDR2 (germline): SGHAT, FQNNGV. The CDR3 is 17 amino acids. The CDR3 is CASSSSLAARSYDEQFF. The CDR3 DNA sequence: TGTGCCAGCAGCTCTTCCTTAGCAGCACGCTCCTACGATGAGCAGTTCTTC.

The genes are TRBV10-3 and TRBJ2-1; the D gene is possibly TRBD1 (6 bases). The CDR3 is 14 residues long. Germline CDR1 reads ENHRY; CDR2 reads SYGVKD. V lost 0 bases and J 4 bases, leaving 7 bases between the germline ends. The CDR3 coding sequence is TGTGCCATCAGTGAGTCAACAGGGTACAATGAGCAGTTCTTC. Encoded protein: CAISESTGYNEQFF.

This clonotype was seen at least ten times. The chain couples TRBV4-2 to TRBJ2-1; D unclear. The CDR3 has 12 residues. Between the trimmed V and J ends, which lost 1 base and 7 bases, there was a span of 5 bases. Germline loops: CDR1 LGHNA, CDR2 YNFKEQ. CDR3 DNA sequence: TGTGCCAGCAGCCAAGGGGAAAATGAGCAGTTCTTC. It is translated as CASSQGENEQFF.

The chain is built from TRBV18 and TRBJ2-1; D is ambiguous. Germline V CDR1 and CDR2: KGHSH, LQKENI. CDR3 length equals 16 residues. The V end lost 8 bases, the J end lost 5 bases, and 22 bases lay between the germline ends. The CDR3 loop is CASKPERKLWHNEQFF. Written as DNA, the CDR3 is TGTGCCAGCAAACCCGAGAGGAAACTCTGGCACAATGAGCAGTTCTTC.

This clonotype showed up many times. V usage is TRBV5-1 and J usage is TRBJ2-1, with TRBD2 matching 7 bases. Germline CDR1 reads SGHRS; CDR2 reads YFSETQ. The CDR3 is 15 residues long. With V trimmed by 4 bases and J by 4 bases, 8 bases remained unmatched. CDR3: CASSPLAESYNEQFF. CDR3 DNA sequence: TGCGCCAGCAGCCCTCTAGCGGAGTCTTACAATGAGCAGTTCTTC.

This clonotype was counted many times. This rearrangement joins TRBV7-2 to TRBJ2-1; D gene unclear. In germline, CDR1 is SGHTA, CDR2 FQGNSA. CDR3 length: 14 residues. V lost 1 base, J lost 7 bases, and 11 bases lay in between. CDR3 bases: TGTGCCAGCAGCTTAGGGGCTTTCGGGAATGAGCAGTTCTTC. Translated: CASSLGAFGNEQFF.

This chain uses TRBV20-1 with TRBJ2-3; maybe TRBD1 (6 bases). Germline assignment: CDR1 DFQATT and CDR2 SNEGSKA (reference sequence). The CDR3 has 13 amino acids. V was pared by 6 bases and J by 2 bases, with 12 bases between. The CDR3 loop reads CSAHRDSTDTQYF. For the CDR3, the DNA is TGCAGTGCCCACAGGGATTCCACAGATACGCAGTATTTT.

This clonotype was seen more than once but under ten times. The V and J genes are TRBV7-9 and TRBJ2-3; the D gene is possibly TRBD2 (6 bases). In germline, CDR1 is SEHNR, CDR2 FQNEAQ (reference sequence). CDR3 size: 15 residues. The V end lost 5 bases, the J end lost 1 base, and 13 bases lay between the germline ends. The CDR3 nucleotides are TGTGCCAGCAGCCCCTGGTCGGGGGGCACAGATACGCAGTATTTT. Translated, it gives CASSPWSGGTDTQYF.

This clonotype was counted at least ten times. J is TRBJ1-1 and V is TRBV20-1; no reliable D call. The CDR3 has 11 residues. V dropped 0 bases and J dropped 6 bases, with 5 bases sitting between them. The germline gives CDR1 DFQATT, CDR2 SNEGSKA (reference sequence). The CDR3 protein is CSARDGSEAFF. CDR3 DNA: TGCAGTGCTAGAGATGGGTCTGAAGCTTTCTTT.

This clonotype was counted at least ten times. This chain links TRBV7-9 with TRBJ2-5; 8 nucleotides align to TRBD2. The CDR3 is 15 amino acids. From germline, CDR1 is SEHNR and CDR2 FQNEAQ (reference sequence). V lost 3 bases, J lost 0 bases, and 3 bases stayed unmatched. CDR3 DNA: TGTGCCAGCAGCTTTTTAGCGGGGTACCAAGAGACCCAGTACTTC. Translated: CASSFLAGYQETQYF.

This clonotype showed up many times. In nucleotides, the CDR3 is TGCAGTGCCCTCGGAGTCGGAACCACCTACGAGCAGTACTTC. Translation gives CSALGVGTTYEQYF. The chain carries TRBV20-1 and TRBJ2-7, with no clear D. The CDR3 covers 14 residues. Trimming took off 6 bases at V and 2 bases at J, with 17 bases between the two ends. Germline V gene data show CDR1 as DFQATT and CDR2 as SNEGSKA (reference sequence).

This clonotype was detected ten times or more. The chain joins TRBV6-1 to TRBJ2-3; TRBD1 might be the D (6 bases). The CDR3 has 14 residues. CDR1 is MNHNS and CDR2 is SASEGT in the germline V gene. The V and J ends lost 4 bases and 3 bases respectively, with 11 bases between them. CDR3 loop: CASSALQGTDTQYF. CDR3 DNA sequence: TGTGCCAGCAGTGCCCTACAGGGAACAGATACGCAGTATTTT.